This section outlines one T cell receptor beta chain sequence together with its context. This CDR3 region has 13 residues. V gave up 5 bases and J gave up 6 bases; unmatched junction bases: 7. CDR1 and CDR2 (germline): GTSNPN, SVGIG (reference sequence). The data belong to a study of cytomegalovirus exposure and HLA in healthy donors. It was with 60 Vbeta and 13 Jbeta primers that the PCR ran. Sequencing was performed with immunoSEQ multiplex PCR; in TCRdb, only in-frame clones are kept and a portion is missing. The table lists about 78,000 clones, about 80% of them singletons. The sequence was collected from a woman between 50 and 59 years old in good health and CMV-seropositive. This sequence joins TRBV30 and TRBJ2-1; 7 nucleotides align to TRBD2. Sequencing used PBMCs. The CDR3 loop is CAWVPGGRNEQFF. As DNA, the CDR3 is TGTGCCTGGGTCCCGGGAGGCCGCAATGAGCAGTTCTTC.